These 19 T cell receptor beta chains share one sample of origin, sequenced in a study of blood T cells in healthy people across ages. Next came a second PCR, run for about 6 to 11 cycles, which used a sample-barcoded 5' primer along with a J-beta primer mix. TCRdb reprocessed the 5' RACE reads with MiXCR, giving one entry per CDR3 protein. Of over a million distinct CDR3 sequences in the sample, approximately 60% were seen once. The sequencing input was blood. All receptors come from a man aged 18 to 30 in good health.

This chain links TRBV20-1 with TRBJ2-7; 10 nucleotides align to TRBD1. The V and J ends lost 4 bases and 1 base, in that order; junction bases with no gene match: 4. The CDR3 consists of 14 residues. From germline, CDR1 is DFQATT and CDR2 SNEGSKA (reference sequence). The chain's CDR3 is CSATPGQGSYEQYF. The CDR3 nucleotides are TGCAGTGCTACGCCGGGACAGGGGTCCTACGAGCAGTACTTC.

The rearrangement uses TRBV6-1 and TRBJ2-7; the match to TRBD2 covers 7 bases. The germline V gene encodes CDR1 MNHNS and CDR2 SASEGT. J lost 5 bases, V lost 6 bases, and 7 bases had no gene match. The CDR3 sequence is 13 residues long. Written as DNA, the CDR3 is TGTGCCAGCAGGGGACTAACGGGACACGAGCAGTACTTC. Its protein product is CASRGLTGHEQYF.

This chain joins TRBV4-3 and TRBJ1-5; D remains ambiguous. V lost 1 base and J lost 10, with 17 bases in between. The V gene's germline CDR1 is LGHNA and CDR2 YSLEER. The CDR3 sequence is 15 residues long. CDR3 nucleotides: TGCGCCAGCAGCCAAGGAATGTATGTTGGGGTCCCCCAGCATTTT. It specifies CASSQGMYVGVPQHF.

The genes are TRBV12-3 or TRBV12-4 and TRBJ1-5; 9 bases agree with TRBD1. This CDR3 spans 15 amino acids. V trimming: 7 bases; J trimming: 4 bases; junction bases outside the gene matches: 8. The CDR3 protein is CASTTFGTGNQPQHF. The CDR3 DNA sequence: TGTGCCAGCACTACATTCGGGACAGGGAATCAGCCCCAGCATTTT.

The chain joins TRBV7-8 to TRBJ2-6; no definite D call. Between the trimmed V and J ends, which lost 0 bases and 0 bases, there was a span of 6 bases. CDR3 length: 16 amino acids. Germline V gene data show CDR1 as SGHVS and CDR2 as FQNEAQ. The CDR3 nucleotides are TGTGCCAGCAGCTTAGCGCTGGCCTCTGGGGCCAACGTCCTGACTTTC. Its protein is CASSLALASGANVLTF.

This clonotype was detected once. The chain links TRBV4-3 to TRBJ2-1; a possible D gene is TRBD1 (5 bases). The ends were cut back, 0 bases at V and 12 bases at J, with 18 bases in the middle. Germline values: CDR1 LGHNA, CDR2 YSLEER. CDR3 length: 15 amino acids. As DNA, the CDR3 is TGCGCCAGCAGCCAAGATCAGGGTCAGGCTGGTTGGCAGTTCTTC. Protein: CASSQDQGQAGWQFF.

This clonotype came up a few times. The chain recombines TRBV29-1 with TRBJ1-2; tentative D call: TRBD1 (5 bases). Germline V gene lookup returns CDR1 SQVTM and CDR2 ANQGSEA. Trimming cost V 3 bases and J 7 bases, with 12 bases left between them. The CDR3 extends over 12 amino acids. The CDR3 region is CSVEGGTVGYTF. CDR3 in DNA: TGCAGCGTTGAGGGCGGGACTGTTGGCTACACCTTC.

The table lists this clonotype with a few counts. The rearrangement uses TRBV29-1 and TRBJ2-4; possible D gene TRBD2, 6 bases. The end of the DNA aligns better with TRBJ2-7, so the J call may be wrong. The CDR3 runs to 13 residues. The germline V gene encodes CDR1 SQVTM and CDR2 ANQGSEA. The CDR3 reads CSVGRRLSYEQYF. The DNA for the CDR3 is TGCAGCGTGGGGAGGCGGCTATCCTACGAGCAGTACTTC.

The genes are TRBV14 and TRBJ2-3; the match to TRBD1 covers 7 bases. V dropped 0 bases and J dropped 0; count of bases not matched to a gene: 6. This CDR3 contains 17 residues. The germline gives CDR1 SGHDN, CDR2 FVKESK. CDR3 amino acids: CASSQDPNRGSTDTQYF. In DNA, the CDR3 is TGTGCCAGCAGCCAAGATCCAAACAGGGGAAGCACAGATACGCAGTATTTT.

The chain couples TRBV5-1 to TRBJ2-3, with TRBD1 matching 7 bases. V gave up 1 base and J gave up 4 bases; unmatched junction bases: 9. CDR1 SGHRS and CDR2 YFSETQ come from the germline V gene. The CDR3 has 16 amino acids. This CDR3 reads CASSLLAGGSSDTQYF. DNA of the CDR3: TGCGCCAGCAGCTTGTTGGCAGGGGGTAGTTCAGATACGCAGTATTTT.

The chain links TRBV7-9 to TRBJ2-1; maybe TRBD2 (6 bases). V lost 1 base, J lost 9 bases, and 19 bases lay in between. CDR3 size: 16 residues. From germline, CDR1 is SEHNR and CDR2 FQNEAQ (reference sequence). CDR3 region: CASSLDLGRFGGEQFF. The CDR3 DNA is TGTGCCAGCAGCTTAGACCTGGGGAGGTTCGGTGGTGAGCAGTTCTTC.

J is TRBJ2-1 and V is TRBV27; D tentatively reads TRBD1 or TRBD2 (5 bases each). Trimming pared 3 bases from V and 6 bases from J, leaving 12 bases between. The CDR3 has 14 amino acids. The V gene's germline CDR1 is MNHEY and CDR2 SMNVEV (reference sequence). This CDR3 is CASSFGADGNEQFF. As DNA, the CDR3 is TGTGCCAGCAGTTTCGGGGCCGATGGCAATGAGCAGTTCTTC.

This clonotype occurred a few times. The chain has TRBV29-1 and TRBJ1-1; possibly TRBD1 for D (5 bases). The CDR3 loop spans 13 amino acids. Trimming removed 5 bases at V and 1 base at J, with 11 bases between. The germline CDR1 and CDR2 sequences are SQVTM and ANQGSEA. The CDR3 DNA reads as TGCAGCGTTTACAGGAGAGAGAACACTGAAGCTTTCTTT. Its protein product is CSVYRRENTEAFF.

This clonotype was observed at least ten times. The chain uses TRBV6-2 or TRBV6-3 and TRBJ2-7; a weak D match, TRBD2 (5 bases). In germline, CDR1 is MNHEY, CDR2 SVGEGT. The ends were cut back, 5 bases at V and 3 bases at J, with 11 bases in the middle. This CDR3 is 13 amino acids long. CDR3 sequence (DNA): TGTGCCAGCAGTCAAGACGGGATCTACGAGCAGTACTTC. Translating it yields CASSQDGIYEQYF.

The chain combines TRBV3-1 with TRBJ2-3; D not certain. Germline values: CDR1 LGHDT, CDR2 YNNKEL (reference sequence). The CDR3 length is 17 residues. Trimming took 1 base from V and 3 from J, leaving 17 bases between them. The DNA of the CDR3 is TGTGCCAGCAGCCAAGGGGATTTAGTGTTTTCGACAGATACGCAGTATTTT. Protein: CASSQGDLVFSTDTQYF.

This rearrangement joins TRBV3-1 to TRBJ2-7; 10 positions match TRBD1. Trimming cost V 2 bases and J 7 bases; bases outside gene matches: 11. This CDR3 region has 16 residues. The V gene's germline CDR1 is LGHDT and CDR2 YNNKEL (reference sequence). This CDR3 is CASSQWDRGLYNEQYF. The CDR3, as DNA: TGTGCCAGCAGCCAATGGGACAGGGGCCTCTACAATGAGCAGTACTTC.

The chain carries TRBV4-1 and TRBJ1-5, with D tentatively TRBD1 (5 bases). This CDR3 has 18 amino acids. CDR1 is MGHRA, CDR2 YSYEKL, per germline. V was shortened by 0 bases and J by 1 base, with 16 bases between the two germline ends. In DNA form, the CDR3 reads TGCGCCAGCAGCCAAGAATGGAGGGGCTCGAGGAGCAATCAGCCCCAGCATTTT. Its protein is CASSQEWRGSRSNQPQHF.

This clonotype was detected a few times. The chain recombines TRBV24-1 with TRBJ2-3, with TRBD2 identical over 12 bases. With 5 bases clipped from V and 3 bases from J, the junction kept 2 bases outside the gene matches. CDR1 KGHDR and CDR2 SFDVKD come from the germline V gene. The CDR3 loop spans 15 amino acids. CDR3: CATSGTSGTTDTQYF. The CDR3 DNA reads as TGTGCCACCAGTGGGACTAGCGGGACAACAGATACGCAGTATTTT.

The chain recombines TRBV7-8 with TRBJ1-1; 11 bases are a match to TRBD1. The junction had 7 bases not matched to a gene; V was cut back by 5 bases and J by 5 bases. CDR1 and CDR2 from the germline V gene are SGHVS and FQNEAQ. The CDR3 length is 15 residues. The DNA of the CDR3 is TGTGCCAGCAGCGATAGGGACAGGGGGTGGACTGAAGCTTTCTTT. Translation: CASSDRDRGWTEAFF.